The rows below give T cell receptor beta chains drawn from one sample of a study of T cell responses to AZD1222 COVID-19 vaccine. This table comes from immunoSEQ multiplex PCR, and its TCRdb copy is limited to in-frame clones, with some not included. The sample lists roughly 90,000 clones; 80% to 90% were seen once. Sequenced here: peripheral blood, sampled 28 days after the second AZD1222 dose. These receptors originate from an adult who received the AZD1222 COVID-19 vaccine. The CDR3 runs from the conserved cysteine through the conserved F or W. A D gene is named only where the DNA matches it firmly. A clone size is listed for some rows: how often the clone was seen (once, few, many), or a class if it is expanded.

v_call	clone_size	d_call	j_call	cdr3_nt	cdr3_aa
TRBV19	once	TRBD2	TRBJ2-3	TGTGCCAGTAACAAGCGGGAGTTCACAGATACGCAGTATTTT	CASNKREFTDTQYF
TRBV10-2	-	TRBD2	TRBJ2-1	TGCGCCAGCAGTGCCATAAGGACTAGCGGGATACATGAGCAGTTCTTC	CASSAIRTSGIHEQFF
TRBV7-6	-	-	TRBJ1-6	TGTGCCAGCAGCTTAGAATCAGGGCGCGCATCACCCCTCCACTTT	CASSLESGRASPLHF
TRBV7-9	-	-	TRBJ2-6	TGTGCCAGCAGCTCAGGGAAAGCTGGGGCCAACGTCCTGACTTTC	CASSSGKAGANVLTF
TRBV5-1	once	-	TRBJ2-3	TGCGCCAGCAGCCCTAGTGACACAGATACGCAGTATTTT	CASSPSDTDTQYF
TRBV15	once	-	TRBJ1-2	TGTGCCACCAGCAGAGGCGGGACGGAGGATTATGGCTACACCTTC	CATSRGGTEDYGYTF
TRBV5-5	-	TRBD2	TRBJ2-7	TGTGCCAGCAGCTTGGATGGTAGCGGGACCTACGAGCAGTACTTC	CASSLDGSGTYEQYF
TRBV24-1	-	TRBD1	TRBJ2-1	TGTGCCACCAGTGAGGACAGGGGTGGGCAGTTCTTC	CATSEDRGGQFF
TRBV27	-	-	TRBJ1-5	TGTGCCAGCAGCCAAGGGAGGTTGGACAATCAGCCCCAGCATTTT	CASSQGRLDNQPQHF
TRBV30	-	TRBD2	TRBJ2-1	TGTGCCTGGAGGAGCGGGACCCGGGTTGTCTTC	CAWRSGTRVVF
TRBV11-2	-	TRBD1	TRBJ2-7	TGTGCCAGCAGACGGGACAGGGCTCCCATGGAGCAGTACTTC	CASRRDRAPMEQYF
TRBV5-6	-	-	TRBJ1-1	TGTGCCAGCAGCTTGGTTGTAGGGGCGAACACTGAAGCTTTCTTT	CASSLVVGANTEAFF
TRBV4-3	few	-	TRBJ1-1	TGCGCCAGCAGCAAAACATGGGAGGTGGCTGAAGCTTTCTTT	CASSKTWEVAEAFF
TRBV4-3	-	-	TRBJ1-6	TGCGCCAGCAGCCCAGTACTGGGGGATAGTTCACCCCTCCACTTT	CASSPVLGDSSPLHF